This T cell receptor (beta chain) was sequenced in a study of cytomegalovirus exposure and HLA in healthy donors. Points from the study as a whole: In a later analysis, across HLA loci, associated TCR counts were highest for DRB1, lowest for HLA-C. One variant, a missense change in DCLRE1C, was linked in a later analysis to TCR beta V- and J-gene trimming.

Concerning this clone itself: Its antigen is not known.

The V and J ends lost 5 bases and 0 bases, in that order; junction bases with no gene match: 3. The CDR3 is 15 amino acids. Germline values: CDR1 SEHNR, CDR2 FQNEAQ (reference sequence). Primers included in the PCR were 60 Vbeta and 13 Jbeta primers. Only in-frame clones appear in the TCRdb table, and some are missing; sequencing was by immunoSEQ multiplex PCR. This sample yields roughly 100,000 clones, of which roughly 13% are seen a single time; approximately 16% belongs to the top ten. This clonotype was sampled from a man in his forties in good health and CMV-seropositive. The material sequenced was PBMCs. V usage is TRBV7-9 and J usage is TRBJ2-7; 11 positions agree with TRBD2. This chain's CDR3 is CASSITSGGSYEQYF. In DNA form, the CDR3 reads TGTGCCAGCAGCATTACTAGCGGGGGCTCCTACGAGCAGTACTTC. The full variable domain, rest sourced from reference TRBV7-9 and TRBJ2-7, is DTGVSQNPRHKITKRGQNVTFRCDPISEHNRLYWYRQTLGQGPEFLTYFQNEAQLEKSRLLSDRFSAERPKGSFSTLEIQRTEQGDSAMYLCASSITSGGSYEQYFGPGTRLTVT.